Here is one T cell receptor beta chain with its context. Its antigen is undetermined. Unique molecular identifiers were in the cDNA, with template-switch universal primer binding. TCRdb re-called the 5' RACE reads through MiXCR, storing one row per CDR3 protein. The sample has just under 650,000 distinct CDR3 sequences, roughly 7.2% seen once. This sample was included in a study of identical twins. Study findings and constraints: Within cord blood, abundant beta clonotypes carried fewer insertions, but memory repertoires showed no such trend.

Separately, the same data were catalogued under a study of yellow fever vaccine responses in identical twins.

The sequence was obtained from a woman aged 18-29 years in good health. Sequencing used PBMCs.

In nucleotides, the CDR3 is TGTGCCAGCAACCGCGGACAGGGGCCGCTCGAGCAGTACTTC. It translates to CASNRGQGPLEQYF. The genes are TRBV6-1 and TRBJ2-7; 9 bases match TRBD1. CDR3 length: 14 amino acids. V was clipped by 7 bases and J by 6 bases; unmatched bases: 10. Germline CDR1 reads MNHNS; CDR2 reads SASEGT.